This T cell receptor (beta chain) stems from a study of blood T cell repertoires in COVID-19. For the study at large: Sites in the United States, Italy and Spain provided acute and convalescent COVID-19 samples. Sources were T cells, B-cell-depleted T cells, or PBMCs; the material itself was cDNA or gDNA.

Authors' methods: Scientists estimated how many nucleated cells there were by amplifying reference gene primers. Libraries were prepared by immunoSEQ multiplex PCR; TCRdb keeps only in-frame clonotypes and omits some of them. The V and J calls and clone size were taken over from that table, and D and trimming were inferred from the DNA. The sample consists of about 12,000 clones, 92% of them appearing once. Germline V CDR1 and CDR2: SGHTA, FQGNSA. The CDR3 covers 16 residues. Trimming pared 4 bases from V and 0 bases from J, leaving 13 bases between. The chain employs TRBV7-2 and TRBJ2-1; the D gene is possibly TRBD2 (7 bases). This sequence originates from a woman aged 70-85 years with active COVID-19. What was sequenced was peripheral blood. The CDR3 nucleotides read TGTGCCAGCAGCTCGAGGGGGGGAAACTCCTACAATGAGCAGTTCTTC. Its protein is CASSSRGGNSYNEQFF.